A selection of T cell receptor beta chains follows, all from one sample in a study of blood T cell repertoires in COVID-19. Here immunoSEQ multiplex PCR was the method, and the copy in TCRdb shows in-frame clones only, minus some. The table shows roughly 120,000 clones, with about 82% occurring only once. The sample comprised peripheral blood. The receptors originated from a human donor in a cohort sampled during active COVID-19. CDR3s include the opening cysteine and the closing phenylalanine or tryptophan. The D gene is left open where the match is weak. Clone size is given for some rows only: seen once, a few or many times, or a class if the clone is expanded.

v_call	cdr3_length	d_call	j_call	clone_size	cdr3_aa	cdr3_nt
TRBV5-1	16	NA	TRBJ2-5	NA	CASSLFRDTRQETQYF	TGCGCCAGCAGCTTGTTCAGGGACACCCGCCAAGAGACCCAGTACTTC
TRBV12-3/TRBV12-4	11	NA	TRBJ1-2	NA	CASSLRTRCTF	TGTGCCAGCAGTCTAAGGACACGCTGCACCTTC
TRBV4-1	20	TRBD2	TRBJ2-5	NA	CASSQEPGLAGTPPWETQYF	TGCGCCAGCAGCCAAGAACCGGGACTAGCGGGCACCCCGCCCTGGGAGACCCAGTACTTC
TRBV5-1	17	TRBD1	TRBJ1-1	NA	CASSPRGRGYENTEAFF	TGCGCCAGCAGCCCCCGGGGCAGGGGGTACGAAAACACTGAAGCTTTCTTT
TRBV30	16	TRBD2	TRBJ2-1	NA	CAWSLPGRGRGNEQFF	TGTGCCTGGAGTCTACCCGGGCGCGGGAGGGGCAATGAGCAGTTCTTC
TRBV6-1	16	TRBD1	TRBJ1-6	NA	CASSERDRGPEGALHF	TGTGCCAGCAGTGAAAGGGACAGGGGCCCGGAGGGGGCCCTCCACTTT
TRBV11-3	15	NA	TRBJ2-2	NA	CASSLDQTYTGELFF	TGTGCCAGCAGCTTAGATCAAACATACACCGGGGAGCTGTTTTTT
TRBV10-3	14	TRBD2	TRBJ2-3	NA	CAISSGSPPDTQYF	TGTGCCATCAGTAGCGGGAGCCCCCCAGATACGCAGTATTTT
TRBV19	20	TRBD2	TRBJ2-6	NA	CASSIDSQLAGLSGANVLTF	TGTGCCAGTAGTATAGATTCCCAACTAGCGGGGCTCTCTGGGGCCAACGTCCTGACTTTC
TRBV13	15	TRBD1	TRBJ1-1	NA	CASSLGLRGHTEAFF	TGTGCCAGCAGCTTAGGTCTCAGGGGGCACACTGAAGCTTTCTTT
TRBV2	14	NA	TRBJ2-1	NA	CASSEISGYNEQFF	TGTGCCAGCAGTGAGATTAGCGGTTACAATGAGCAGTTCTTC
TRBV10-1	20	TRBD1	TRBJ1-6	NA	CASSVLGTGNLYFDNSPLHF	TGCGCCAGCAGCGTACTTGGGACAGGGAATCTTTATTTCGATAATTCACCCCTCCACTTT
TRBV5-1	16	TRBD2	TRBJ2-5	once	CASSLEGTGGQETQYF	TGCGCCAGCAGCTTGGAGGGTACGGGGGGCCAAGAGACCCAGTACTTC
TRBV4-1	16	NA	TRBJ1-1	NA	CASSQESRRPLTEAFF	TGCGCCAGCAGCCAAGAGAGTCGCAGGCCTCTCACTGAAGCTTTCTTT
TRBV7-2	15	TRBD2	TRBJ2-7	NA	CASSLSGTTDYEQYF	TGTGCCAGCAGCTTAAGCGGGACTACTGACTACGAGCAGTACTTC
TRBV10-2	15	TRBD1	TRBJ1-5	few	CASRDEGAGNQPQHF	TGCGCCAGCAGGGACGAGGGGGCTGGGAATCAGCCCCAGCATTTT
TRBV9	14	TRBD2	TRBJ2-7	once	CASSSSGRPYEQYF	TGTGCCAGCAGCTCGAGCGGGAGGCCCTACGAGCAGTACTTC
TRBV18	15	TRBD2	TRBJ2-7	NA	CASSQRTSGSNEQYF	TGTGCCAGCTCACAACGAACTAGCGGGAGTAACGAGCAGTACTTC
TRBV5-1	16	TRBD1	TRBJ2-3	NA	CASSFESPRTGGTQYF	TGCGCCAGCAGCTTTGAGTCGCCTAGAACAGGGGGCACGCAGTATTTT
TRBV28	16	TRBD1	TRBJ1-1	once	CASSFWGTGPSTEAFF	TGTGCCAGCAGTTTTTGGGGGACAGGGCCCTCCACTGAAGCTTTCTTT
TRBV13	14	TRBD1	TRBJ1-1	NA	CASSARTGGGEAFF	TGTGCCAGCAGCGCCCGCACAGGGGGCGGGGAAGCTTTCTTT
TRBV5-5	14	NA	TRBJ1-1	NA	CASSLLTGNTEAFF	TGTGCCAGCAGCTTACTGACGGGGAACACTGAAGCTTTCTTT
TRBV4-1	14	NA	TRBJ1-2	medium-sized	CASSLRGGSNGYTF	TGCGCCAGCAGTCTAAGGGGGGGTTCCAATGGCTACACCTTC
TRBV18	15	TRBD1	TRBJ1-5	NA	CASSPPGTGNQPQHF	TGTGCCAGCTCACCACCGGGGACAGGGAATCAGCCCCAGCATTTT
TRBV6-1	15	NA	TRBJ2-3	NA	CASSEVGGSTDTQYF	TGTGCCAGCAGTGAAGTCGGGGGAAGCACAGATACGCAGTATTTT
TRBV5-6	14	TRBD1	TRBJ1-2	few	CASSQGQANYGYTF	TGTGCCAGCAGCCAGGGACAGGCTAACTATGGCTACACCTTC
TRBV6-5	14	NA	TRBJ1-2	NA	CASSTKTTLLGYTF	TGTGCCAGCAGTACTAAAACGACCTTATTGGGCTACACCTTC
TRBV11-1	15	TRBD2	TRBJ2-7	NA	CASSRTSGGPLEQYF	TGTGCCAGCAGCCGCACTAGCGGGGGCCCCCTCGAGCAGTACTTC
TRBV30	14	NA	TRBJ1-3	NA	CAWSVGTSGNTIYF	TGTGCCTGGAGTGTGGGCACCTCTGGAAACACCATATATTTT
TRBV10-1	14	TRBD2	TRBJ2-1	NA	CASSAGLASNEQFF	TGCGCCAGCAGTGCGGGACTAGCTTCCAATGAGCAGTTCTTC
TRBV19	13	NA	TRBJ1-1	NA	CASSYRDNTEAFF	TGTGCCAGTAGTTACAGGGATAACACTGAAGCTTTCTTT
TRBV9	16	TRBD2	TRBJ2-5	NA	CASSVGGLAGEETQYF	TGTGCCAGCAGCGTAGGGGGACTAGCGGGAGAAGAGACCCAGTACTTC
TRBV25-1	17	TRBD2	TRBJ2-7	NA	CASSELGTSGRSYEQYF	TGTGCCAGCAGTGAACTTGGGACTAGCGGGAGATCGTACGAGCAGTACTTC
TRBV19	15	TRBD2	TRBJ2-7	NA	CASSMSSGDFYEQYF	TGTGCCAGTAGTATGTCTAGCGGGGATTTCTACGAGCAGTACTTC
TRBV6-4	19	NA	TRBJ1-5	NA	CASRENRAAALGANQPQHF	TGTGCCAGCAGGGAAAACCGGGCGGCGGCCTTAGGGGCGAATCAGCCCCAGCATTTT
TRBV7-2	15	NA	TRBJ1-5	NA	CASSSGGLSNQPQHF	TGTGCCAGCAGCTCCGGGGGTCTCAGCAATCAGCCCCAGCATTTT
TRBV3-1/TRBV3-2	15	NA	TRBJ2-3	NA	CASSQVRGWTDTQYF	TGTGCCAGCAGCCAAGTTAGGGGCTGGACAGATACGCAGTATTTT
TRBV19	15	NA	TRBJ1-5	NA	CASSIVGAGAQPQHF	TGTGCCAGTAGTATCGTGGGGGCGGGCGCCCAGCCCCAGCATTTT
TRBV5-1	15	NA	TRBJ1-6	NA	CASSSRSGNYSPLHF	TGCGCCAGCAGCTCTCGTTCCGGGAATTATTCACCCCTCCACTTT
TRBV7-2	15	NA	TRBJ2-3	NA	CASSFPKGRGDTQYF	TGTGCCAGCAGCTTTCCTAAAGGCCGGGGGGATACGCAGTATTTT